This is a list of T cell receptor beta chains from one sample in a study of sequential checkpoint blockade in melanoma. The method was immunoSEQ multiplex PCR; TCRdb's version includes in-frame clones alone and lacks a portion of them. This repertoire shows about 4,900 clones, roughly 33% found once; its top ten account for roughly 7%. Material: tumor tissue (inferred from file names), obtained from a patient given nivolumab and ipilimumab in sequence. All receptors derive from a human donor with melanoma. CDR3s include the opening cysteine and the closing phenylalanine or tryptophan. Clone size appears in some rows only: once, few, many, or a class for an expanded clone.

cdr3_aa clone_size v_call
CASSMGTGSYEQYF NA TRBV19
CASRTARNEKLFF few TRBV6-8
CASSSRRDTEAFF NA TRBV19
CASSGQEDEKLFF NA TRBV28
CASSSSTGVFEAFF few TRBV9
CASSLKTETYEQYF NA TRBV6-8
CASSLSGQGNEQYF NA TRBV5-1
CASSLALGQAYEQYF NA TRBV5-1
CASTPDSSYNEQFF few TRBV10-2
CASTLRSGTPLAQYF few TRBV11-3
CASSLPWTGGSGANVLTF few TRBV11-3
CASSFSGRPFF NA TRBV6-4
CASSLDLGGTDTQYF NA TRBV11-3
CASSLEGVKGVVAFF NA TRBV11-3
CAIRTGTGSYNEQFF NA TRBV6-8
CASSIGEGYEQYF NA TRBV19
CASRRGGNTEAFF NA TRBV28
CASSLTGRSTEAFF few TRBV28
CASSLEAGLGEKLFF NA TRBV5-1
CASSHRDRGRENEQFF few TRBV7-5
CASSLIPRDSVATNEKLFF NA TRBV11-3
CAAAQGGTSYEQYF few TRBV6-8